The rows below give T cell receptor beta chains drawn from one sample of a study of cytomegalovirus exposure and HLA in healthy donors. Clones were sequenced by immunoSEQ multiplex PCR, and TCRdb holds only the in-frame ones, with some missing. The data contain almost 200,000 clones, about 85% of them seen just once; the ten biggest clones take up nearly 0.4%. Source material: PBMCs. Every receptor here comes from a male donor in good health and CMV-seropositive. CDR3s include the opening cysteine and the closing phenylalanine or tryptophan. A D gene is named only where the DNA matches it firmly. Part of the rows lack a size; the others show once, few, many or a class for expanded clones.

size: NA
V: TRBV15
J: TRBJ1-1
D: TRBD1
DNA: TGTGCCATCAGTATTAAAACAGGGGGCCCCACTGAAGCTTTCTTT
CDR3: CAISIKTGGPTEAFF

size: NA
V: TRBV19
J: TRBJ1-2
D: NA
DNA: TGTGCCAGTAGTATCACCAGGATCTATGGCTACACCTTC
CDR3: CASSITRIYGYTF

size: few
V: TRBV14
J: TRBJ2-2
D: TRBD1
DNA: TGTGCCAGCAGGGTCACCGGGACAGGGGGCACCGGGGAGCTGTTTTTT
CDR3: CASRVTGTGGTGELFF

size: NA
V: TRBV7-3
J: TRBJ1-2
D: TRBD1
DNA: TGTGCCAGCAGCTTAGGCCGACAGGGCGCCGGAGGCTACACCTTC
CDR3: CASSLGRQGAGGYTF

size: NA
V: TRBV7-8
J: TRBJ2-5
D: TRBD2
DNA: TGTGCCAGCAGCCGTGGTGATTTTCGCGGGAGGGCGTGGAAGACCCAGTACTTC
CDR3: CASSRGDFRGRAWKTQYF

size: NA
V: TRBV5-4
J: TRBJ1-4
D: TRBD1
DNA: TGTGCCAGCAGCGGTCCGGGACAGTATAATGAAAAACTGTTTTTT
CDR3: CASSGPGQYNEKLFF

size: NA
V: TRBV27
J: TRBJ1-6
D: TRBD1
DNA: TGTGCCAGCAGTCCCGGGACAGGAGTAAATTCACCCCTCCACTTT
CDR3: CASSPGTGVNSPLHF

size: NA
V: TRBV5-1
J: TRBJ1-5
D: NA
DNA: TGCGCCAGCAGCTTGGAGGCCGGGACGGGGGATCAGCCCCAGCATTTT
CDR3: CASSLEAGTGDQPQHF

size: NA
V: TRBV4-1
J: TRBJ2-1
D: TRBD2
DNA: TGCGCCAGCAGCTCTATAGGTCTAGCGGGGTCCTACAATGAGCAGTTCTTC
CDR3: CASSSIGLAGSYNEQFF

size: few
V: TRBV5-1
J: TRBJ2-1
D: NA
DNA: TGCGCCAGCAGTGCAGATTACAATGAGCAGTTCTTC
CDR3: CASSADYNEQFF

size: NA
V: TRBV28
J: TRBJ2-7
D: NA
DNA: TGTGCCAGCAGTCCCCCCGGGGTATATGAGCAGTACTTC
CDR3: CASSPPGVYEQYF

size: NA
V: TRBV5-5
J: TRBJ2-2
D: NA
DNA: TGTGCCAGCAGCTGGCGACAGGTTTCCACCGGGGAGCTGTTTTTT
CDR3: CASSWRQVSTGELFF

size: NA
V: TRBV5-1
J: TRBJ2-7
D: TRBD1
DNA: TGCGCCAGCAGCACGGACAGGGGGCGTATCTCCTACGAGCAGTACTTC
CDR3: CASSTDRGRISYEQYF

size: once
V: TRBV7-8
J: TRBJ1-5
D: NA
DNA: TGTGCCAGCAGCTTTTCTCAGGGTCAGCCCCAGCATTTT
CDR3: CASSFSQGQPQHF

size: NA
V: TRBV9
J: TRBJ1-2
D: TRBD1
DNA: TGTGCCAGCAGCTTCGGACAGGGCGCAATCTATGGCTACACCTTC
CDR3: CASSFGQGAIYGYTF

size: NA
V: TRBV7-8
J: TRBJ1-5
D: NA
DNA: TGTGCCAGCAGCTTAGTTACCGGGGGATGGAGCAATCAGCCCCAGCATTTT
CDR3: CASSLVTGGWSNQPQHF

size: NA
V: TRBV6-5
J: TRBJ1-1
D: TRBD1
DNA: TGTGCCAGCAGTACGGACAGGTACACTGAAGCTTTCTTT
CDR3: CASSTDRYTEAFF

size: NA
V: TRBV7-9
J: TRBJ1-1
D: NA
DNA: TGTTCCAGCAGCTCCTTGCCGGGCGAGGGAAGCACTGAAGCTTTCTTT
CDR3: CSSSSLPGEGSTEAFF

size: NA
V: TRBV4-2
J: TRBJ2-3
D: NA
DNA: TGTGCCAGCAGCCAAGAGGACTCTAGCACAGATACGCAGTATTTT
CDR3: CASSQEDSSTDTQYF

size: NA
V: TRBV28
J: TRBJ1-1
D: NA
DNA: TGTGCCAGCAGAGCGCCGGTGAACACTGAAGCTTTCTTT
CDR3: CASRAPVNTEAFF

size: NA
V: TRBV5-1
J: TRBJ2-7
D: NA
DNA: TGCGCCAGCAGCTTGGCAGGCAGGGCCTACGAGCAGTACTTC
CDR3: CASSLAGRAYEQYF

size: NA
V: TRBV28
J: TRBJ2-7
D: TRBD1
DNA: TGTGCCAGCAGGCACCGGGACAGGGGACGCAACGAGCAGTACTTC
CDR3: CASRHRDRGRNEQYF

size: NA
V: TRBV25-1
J: TRBJ1-2
D: TRBD1
DNA: TGTGCCAGCAGTGAACGAACACAGGGGATGGGGGGCTACACCTTC
CDR3: CASSERTQGMGGYTF

size: once
V: TRBV18
J: TRBJ2-5
D: NA
DNA: TGTGCCAGCTCACCTCCTCGGGGGGAGACCCAGTACTTC
CDR3: CASSPPRGETQYF

size: NA
V: TRBV27
J: TRBJ2-5
D: TRBD2
DNA: TGTGCCAGCCGAAAATGGACTAGCGGGAGTGAGACCCAGTACTTC
CDR3: CASRKWTSGSETQYF

size: NA
V: TRBV18
J: TRBJ2-3
D: TRBD2
DNA: TGTGCCAGCTCACCGGACGGGAGGGACACAGATACGCAGTATTTT
CDR3: CASSPDGRDTDTQYF

size: NA
V: TRBV11-2
J: TRBJ1-6
D: TRBD1
DNA: TGTGCCAGCAGCCCTGGACAGGGGGTTTTTTCACCCCTCCACTTT
CDR3: CASSPGQGVFSPLHF

size: NA
V: TRBV7-3
J: TRBJ2-1
D: TRBD1
DNA: TGTGCCAGCAGCTTAAGATACCCGGGACAGGGAAATAATGTGCAGTTCTTC
CDR3: CASSLRYPGQGNNVQFF

size: NA
V: TRBV9
J: TRBJ1-6
D: TRBD1
DNA: TGTGCCAGCAGCGTAGATCCGAGACAGGGGCAATCACCCCTCCACTTT
CDR3: CASSVDPRQGQSPLHF

size: NA
V: TRBV6-4
J: TRBJ1-2
D: NA
DNA: TGTGCCAGCAGTGACGGAGATACAGGGTTAGGCTACACCTTC
CDR3: CASSDGDTGLGYTF

size: few
V: TRBV29-1
J: TRBJ1-2
D: TRBD1
DNA: TGCAGCGTTGAAGGGGGGACAGGGAGTATCTATGGCTACACCTTC
CDR3: CSVEGGTGSIYGYTF

size: NA
V: TRBV7-2
J: TRBJ2-2
D: NA
DNA: TGTGCCAGCAGCACCGGGACACTGAACACCGGGGAGCTGTTTTTT
CDR3: CASSTGTLNTGELFF

size: NA
V: TRBV9
J: TRBJ1-1
D: NA
DNA: TGTGCCAGCAGCGTAGTGAGCAATTCAGAAGCTTTCTTT
CDR3: CASSVVSNSEAFF

size: few
V: TRBV21-1
J: TRBJ2-7
D: NA
DNA: TGTGCCAGCAGCTCCCGGCCCCGTCCGACAGGGCCCACTGGGAGTGAGCAGTACTTC
CDR3: CASSSRPRPTGPTGSEQYF

size: NA
V: TRBV4-1
J: TRBJ2-5
D: NA
DNA: TGCGCCAGCAGCCAAAGGAACAGTTACCAAGAGACCCAGTACTTC
CDR3: CASSQRNSYQETQYF

size: NA
V: TRBV11-2
J: TRBJ1-2
D: NA
DNA: TGTGCCAGCAGCCCCGGCGGGATCTATGGCTACACCTTC
CDR3: CASSPGGIYGYTF

size: NA
V: TRBV4-3
J: TRBJ2-1
D: TRBD2
DNA: TGCGCCAGCAGCCAAGGAACTAGCGGAAACAATGAGCAGTTCTTC
CDR3: CASSQGTSGNNEQFF

size: NA
V: TRBV2
J: TRBJ2-7
D: TRBD1
DNA: TGTGCCAGCACGGGACAGGGTCACGAGCAGTACTTC
CDR3: CASTGQGHEQYF

size: NA
V: TRBV4-3
J: TRBJ2-3
D: TRBD2
DNA: TGCGCCAGCAGCCAAAGGTGGGCGGGGGGGCCAGGAGATACGCAGTATTTT
CDR3: CASSQRWAGGPGDTQYF

size: NA
V: TRBV5-6
J: TRBJ2-7
D: TRBD1
DNA: TGTGCCAGCAGCCGGACAGGGGCCTACGAGCAGTACTTC
CDR3: CASSRTGAYEQYF

size: few
V: TRBV5-4
J: TRBJ1-2
D: TRBD1
DNA: TGTGCCAGCAGCTTGGGGAGGACAGGGGTCGGCTACACCTTC
CDR3: CASSLGRTGVGYTF

size: NA
V: TRBV28
J: TRBJ2-7
D: TRBD2
DNA: TGTGCCAGCAGTTTCGGGCTAGCGGGAAAAAAATTCTACGAGCAGTACTTC
CDR3: CASSFGLAGKKFYEQYF

size: few
V: TRBV29-1
J: TRBJ2-3
D: TRBD1
DNA: TGCAGCGGAAAGGGACAGGGGGCAGGAGATACGCAGTATTTT
CDR3: CSGKGQGAGDTQYF

size: once
V: TRBV4-1
J: TRBJ2-3
D: NA
DNA: TGCGCCAGCAGCTTTAACTCCGGGACTAGCACAGATACGCAGTATTTT
CDR3: CASSFNSGTSTDTQYF

size: NA
V: TRBV2
J: TRBJ1-4
D: NA
DNA: TGTGCCAGCAGTGAAGGTATCGGACAGACTAATGAAAAACTGTTTTTT
CDR3: CASSEGIGQTNEKLFF

size: NA
V: TRBV4-2
J: TRBJ2-7
D: TRBD2
DNA: TGTGCCAGCAGCCTCAGTCCGACTAGCGGGAACGAGCAGTACTTC
CDR3: CASSLSPTSGNEQYF

size: few
V: TRBV14
J: TRBJ1-5
D: NA
DNA: TGTGCCAGCAGCCAAGACCGTAGTCAGCCCCAGCATTTT
CDR3: CASSQDRSQPQHF

size: NA
V: TRBV6-5
J: TRBJ2-7
D: NA
DNA: TGTGCCAGCAGTTACAGTACAGGTACCTACGAGCAGTACTTC
CDR3: CASSYSTGTYEQYF

size: NA
V: TRBV5-1
J: TRBJ2-7
D: TRBD1
DNA: TGCGCCAGCAGCCTCTCGACAGGGCGCATCTACGAGCAGTACTTC
CDR3: CASSLSTGRIYEQYF

size: NA
V: TRBV11-2
J: TRBJ2-7
D: TRBD2
DNA: TGTGCCAGCAGGTCCCGGGGGGTTTCCGGGGAGCAGTACTTC
CDR3: CASRSRGVSGEQYF

size: NA
V: TRBV9
J: TRBJ2-5
D: TRBD2
DNA: TGTGCCAGCAGCCCGTGGGGGGGGCAAGAGACCCAGTACTTC
CDR3: CASSPWGGQETQYF

size: NA
V: TRBV6-5
J: TRBJ1-2
D: NA
DNA: TGTGCCAGCAGTTACCCAGGGAAGGATGGCTACACCTTC
CDR3: CASSYPGKDGYTF

size: NA
V: TRBV5-1
J: TRBJ2-5
D: NA
DNA: TGCGCCAGCAGCGGGGGGGGACAGGCTACGGGGACCCAGTACTTC
CDR3: CASSGGGQATGTQYF

size: NA
V: TRBV7-9
J: TRBJ2-3
D: NA
DNA: TGTGCCAGCAGCTCTGGACCCTCGGGAACAGATACGCAGTATTTT
CDR3: CASSSGPSGTDTQYF

size: few
V: TRBV7-2
J: TRBJ2-1
D: NA
DNA: TGTGCCAGCAGCTCAAGACCAGGTAATGAGCAGTTCTTC
CDR3: CASSSRPGNEQFF

size: NA
V: TRBV9
J: TRBJ2-5
D: TRBD2
DNA: TGTGCCAGCAGCTCGGGACTAGCCGCGGGAGAGACCCAGTACTTC
CDR3: CASSSGLAAGETQYF

size: few
V: TRBV5-4
J: TRBJ2-1
D: TRBD2
DNA: TGTGCCAGCAGCTTGGGTTGGACTAGCGGTCACAATGAGCAGTTCTTC
CDR3: CASSLGWTSGHNEQFF

size: NA
V: TRBV11-2
J: TRBJ2-1
D: NA
DNA: TGTGCCAGCAGCTTAGGCGAGTACAATGAGCAGTTCTTC
CDR3: CASSLGEYNEQFF

size: NA
V: TRBV9
J: TRBJ2-1
D: TRBD1
DNA: TGTGCCAGCAGTCGAGGACAGGGGGGAACTAGCGAACGCAATGAGCAGTTCTTC
CDR3: CASSRGQGGTSERNEQFF

size: NA
V: TRBV5-6
J: TRBJ1-2
D: TRBD1
DNA: TGTGCCAGCAGTTATACAACAGGGGTGAACTATGGCTACACCTTC
CDR3: CASSYTTGVNYGYTF